This TCR beta chain was documented in a study of cytomegalovirus exposure and HLA in healthy donors. About the study: Assignment to the Caucasian-associated ancestry cluster applied to more than 75% of the approximately 390 genotyped donors.

There are 20 residues in the CDR3. Germline V gives CDR1 LNHDA, CDR2 SQIVND (reference sequence). V lost 7 bases and J lost 0; bases outside the gene matches: 14. Overall study results and limits: Sequencing likely generated an artifact that appeared as a cluster of highly shared sequence variants. The authors reported that TCR beta sequences could predict HLA-A and HLA-B alleles. These predictions were accurate for most subjects in the first cohort.

In the case of this clone: The target antigen is unknown.

The PCR employed 60 Vbeta primers together with 13 Jbeta primers. Per the authors' pipeline: Some 80 million unique TCR beta chains, 10 million to 14 million shared, were counted in a later analysis. Only in-frame clones appear in the TCRdb table, and some are missing; sequencing was by immunoSEQ multiplex PCR. The DNA gave D and trimming, while V, J and clone size come from that table. The data contain about 120,000 clones, around 76% of them seen just once; the ten biggest clones take up 30%. The genes are TRBV19 and TRBJ2-6; TRBD1 matches at 11 bases. This clonotype was obtained from a man aged 60-69 years in good health and CMV-seropositive. The specimen was PBMCs. The CDR3 spells CASMRTGGMTFVSGANVLTF. The DNA for the CDR3 is TGTGCCAGTATGAGGACAGGGGGCATGACGTTTGTCTCTGGGGCCAACGTCCTGACTTTC.